This TCR beta chain was found in a study of blood T cell repertoires in COVID-19. Study context: From the United States, Italy and Spain came samples of acute and convalescent COVID-19. Sources were T cells, B-cell-depleted T cells, or PBMCs; the material itself was cDNA or gDNA.

This CDR3 comprises 13 residues. Per the germline V gene, CDR1 is LGHDT and CDR2 is YNNKEL (reference sequence). J lost 3 bases, V lost 4 bases, and 2 bases had no gene match. Original methodology: For nucleated cells, counts were estimated from reference gene primer amplification. TCRdb keeps only in-frame clones here, not all; method: immunoSEQ multiplex PCR. That table furnishes V, J and clone size, whereas the DNA furnished D and trimming. The sample carries tens of thousands of clones, 60% to 85% recorded once. The sequence came from a woman older than 75 with acute or convalescent COVID-19. The chain links TRBV3-1 (or the pseudogene TRBV3-2) to TRBJ2-7; 8 bases fit TRBD2. The sequenced sample was peripheral blood. The CDR3 DNA follows: TGTGCCAGCAGCCGAACTAGCGGCTACGAGCAGTACTTC. Protein sequence: CASSRTSGYEQYF.